One and the same sample provided the 8 T cell receptor beta chains below, sequenced in a study of identical twins. TCRdb used MiXCR to reprocess the 5' RACE reads, holding one entry per CDR3 protein. The data contain roughly 490,000 distinct CDR3 sequences, approximately 15% of them seen just once; the ten biggest clones take up approximately 1%. These same data were also listed under a study on yellow fever vaccine responses in identical twins.

What was sequenced was CD4+ T cells sorted from blood. These TCRs come from a woman aged 18-35 years in good health.

Only a few counts were recorded for this clonotype. CDR3 bases: TGTGCCAGCAGTTTAGCGCAAGCGGGGGGCATGGATGAGCAGTTCTTC. Translation gives CASSLAQAGGMDEQFF. V and J are TRBV12-3 or TRBV12-4 and TRBJ2-1; 9 bases align to TRBD2. V lost 0 bases and J lost 8; bases outside the gene matches: 8. The CDR3 length is 16 residues.

The rearrangement joins TRBV19 to TRBJ2-5; tentatively, D is TRBD2 (6 bases). The germline CDR1 and CDR2 sequences are LNHDA and SQIVND (reference sequence). This CDR3 has 16 residues. The V end lost 5 bases, the J end lost 0 bases, and 16 bases lay between the germline ends. The CDR3 loop reads CASSPWGDGNQETQYF. The CDR3 DNA follows: TGTGCCAGTAGTCCGTGGGGGGACGGAAACCAAGAGACCCAGTACTTC. Together with reference TRBV19 and TRBJ2-5, the CDR3 gives the full variable domain: DGGITQSPKYLFRKEGQNVTLSCEQNLNHDAMYWYRQDPGQGLRLIYYSQIVNDFQKGDIAEGYSVSREKKESFPLTVTSAQKNPTAFYLCASSPWGDGNQETQYFGPGTRLLVL.

Many counts were recorded for this clonotype. The V call is TRBV7-9, the J call TRBJ2-7; 7 bases match TRBD2. In germline, CDR1 is SEHNR, CDR2 FQNEAQ (reference sequence). The CDR3 spans 14 residues. V lost 5 bases to trimming and J lost 5 bases; unmatched junction nucleotides: 9. CDR3 sequence: CASSLGLLRNEQYF. The DNA of the CDR3 is TGTGCCAGCAGCCTGGGACTACTTAGGAACGAGCAGTACTTC.

Only a few counts were recorded for this clonotype. The rearrangement uses TRBV27 and TRBJ2-7; 10 nucleotides match TRBD1. J was trimmed by 3 bases and V by 6 bases; bases with no gene match: 5. Germline V gene data show CDR1 as MNHEY and CDR2 as SMNVEV (reference sequence). The CDR3 extends over 14 amino acids. This chain's CDR3 is CASRRGQGVYEQYF. The CDR3 coding sequence is TGTGCCAGCAGACGCGGACAGGGGGTCTACGAGCAGTACTTC.

V usage is TRBV5-1 and J usage is TRBJ2-7; 7 positions match TRBD1. With V trimmed by 4 bases and J by 3 bases, 7 bases remained unmatched. The germline V gene has CDR1 SGHRS and CDR2 YFSETQ. The CDR3 runs 14 residues. The CDR3 bases are TGCGCCAGCAGCGCTACCGGGACAGACTACGAGCAGTACTTC. Protein product: CASSATGTDYEQYF.

The genes are TRBV6-1 and TRBJ2-3, with 7 bases that match TRBD2. The CDR3 is 16 residues long. Germline V CDR1 and CDR2: MNHNS, SASEGT. The V segment lost 6 bases and the J segment 1 base; nucleotides outside the gene matches: 10. The DNA for the CDR3 is TGTGCCAGCAGACTTGCGGGACTACACCGCACAGATACGCAGTATTTT. Translated: CASRLAGLHRTDTQYF.

This clonotype has ten or more counts. The chain uses TRBV7-2 and TRBJ2-7, with 10 bases that match TRBD2. The CDR3 has 16 amino acids. Germline CDR1 is SGHTA and CDR2 is FQGNSA. The V segment lost 0 bases and the J segment 4 bases; nucleotides outside the gene matches: 6. The DNA of the CDR3 is TGTGCCAGCAGCTTAGCAGCGGGAGGGAGGGGATACGAGCAGTACTTC. Its translation: CASSLAAGGRGYEQYF.

This clonotype has more than one count but fewer than ten. The chain is built from TRBV28 and TRBJ2-3; D tentatively reads TRBD1 or TRBD2 (5 bases each). The germline gives CDR1 MDHEN, CDR2 SYDVKM. This CDR3 region has 13 residues. V was pared by 7 bases and J by 6 bases, with 14 bases between. CDR3: CASKERGSDTQYF. CDR3 DNA sequence: TGTGCCAGCAAAGAGAGGGGTTCTGATACGCAGTATTTT.